This passage covers 27 T cell receptor beta chains from one sample sequenced in a study of OX40 agonist ivuxolimab in advanced cancers. Data came from immunoSEQ multiplex PCR; TCRdb stores just in-frame clones and leaves some out. The sample holds some 70,000 clones, approximately 82% seen once. The sequenced sample was CD4+ or CD8+ T cells sorted from blood, obtained in a trial of the OX40 agonist ivuxolimab. All receptors come from an adult with an advanced solid tumor such as melanoma, head and neck, liver or kidney cancer.

The rearrangement uses TRBV7-3 and TRBJ1-2, with a tentative D call TRBD1 (5 bases). Germline values: CDR1 SGHTA, CDR2 FQGTGA. There are 14 residues in the CDR3. Trimming stripped 3 bases from V and 4 bases from J, with 12 bases between. The CDR3 protein is CASSLGTSPYGYTF. CDR3 in DNA: TGTGCCAGCAGCTTGGGGACCTCACCCTATGGCTACACCTTC.

The chain recombines TRBV6-1 with TRBJ1-2; 7 bases align to TRBD1. The CDR3 has 14 residues. Trimming at V came to 8 bases and at J to 6 bases, leaving 12 bases not matched to a gene. Germline CDR1 and CDR2: MNHNS and SASEGT. In nucleotides, the CDR3 is TGTGCCAGCGGCACCGGACAGGTCTTTGATGGCTACACCTTC. Amino acids: CASGTGQVFDGYTF.

This clone came up a few times. The CDR3 region is CASSKQLNTGELFF. The CDR3 coding sequence is TGCGCCAGCAGTAAACAACTGAACACCGGGGAGCTGTTTTTT. This rearrangement joins TRBV5-1 to TRBJ2-2; D ambiguous. This CDR3 region has 14 residues. Germline CDR1 is SGHRS and CDR2 is YFSETQ. Trimming removed 5 bases from V and 1 base from J, with 9 bases in between.

The V call is TRBV6-5, the J call TRBJ2-1; TRBD1 matches 10 bases. Germline CDR1 reads MNHEY; CDR2 reads SVGAGI. The CDR3 extends over 15 amino acids. The J segment lost 4 bases and the V segment lost 6 bases, leaving 6 bases of the junction unmatched. The CDR3 sequence: CASSLDRGLYNEQFF. For the CDR3, the DNA is TGTGCCAGCAGCCTCGACAGGGGGCTTTACAATGAGCAGTTCTTC.

The rearrangement uses TRBV5-1 and TRBJ2-2; 8 bases are a match to TRBD1. The J segment lost 5 bases and the V segment lost 4 bases, leaving 4 bases of the junction unmatched. The V gene's germline CDR1 is SGHRS and CDR2 YFSETQ. The length of the CDR3 is 14 residues. The CDR3 DNA reads TGCGCCAGCAGCGAACAGGGGGTGACCGGGGAGCTGTTTTTT. Protein sequence: CASSEQGVTGELFF.

This clone was seen once. The chain couples TRBV5-6 to TRBJ1-2; TRBD1 might be the D (5 bases). The CDR3 consists of 13 residues. Germline V lookup: CDR1 SGHDT, CDR2 YYEEEE. The V end lost 0 bases, the J end lost 4 bases, and 7 bases lay between the germline ends. CDR3 sequence reads: CASSLGTPYGYTF. CDR3 bases: TGTGCCAGCAGCTTGGGGACACCCTATGGCTACACCTTC.

The V and J genes are TRBV7-8 and TRBJ2-5; D remains unclear. The V gene's germline CDR1 is SGHVS and CDR2 FQNEAQ. The CDR3 is made up of 13 amino acids. Trimming cost V 7 bases and J 6 bases, with 15 bases left between them. Written as DNA, the CDR3 is TGTGCCAGCAAGCTGGACCCATTGAAGACCCAGTACTTC. It codes for CASKLDPLKTQYF.

This clone was counted a few times. The V gene is TRBV19, the J gene TRBJ2-7; 9 nucleotides match TRBD1. This CDR3 is 12 amino acids long. Germline CDR1 reads LNHDA; CDR2 reads SQIVND (reference sequence). In DNA, the CDR3 is TGTGCAACGGGACAGGGTGTCTACGAGCAGTACTTC. Encoded protein: CATGQGVYEQYF.

V gene TRBV5-1 combines with J gene TRBJ2-5; TRBD2 matches 8 bases. The CDR3 has 14 amino acids. In germline, CDR1 is SGHRS, CDR2 YFSETQ. The V and J ends lost 5 bases and 3 bases, in that order; junction bases with no gene match: 6. For the CDR3, the DNA is TGCGCCAGCAGACAAGCGGGGGCGGAAGAGACCCAGTACTTC. Protein product: CASRQAGAEETQYF.

This chain connects TRBV19 to TRBJ1-2; D might be TRBD1 (5 bases). Germline-derived CDR1 and CDR2 are LNHDA and SQIVND (reference sequence). The CDR3 has 13 residues. Trimming left V 3 bases short and J 1 base short, with 6 bases between. Here the CDR3 reads CASSMQGNYGYTF. The CDR3 DNA follows: TGTGCCAGTAGTATGCAGGGTAACTATGGCTACACCTTC.

The V call is TRBV4-2, the J call TRBJ1-2, with D maybe TRBD1 (5 bases). This CDR3 is 16 amino acids long. CDR1 is LGHNA and CDR2 is YNFKEQ in the germline V gene. Trimming took off 0 bases at V and 5 bases at J, with 16 bases between the two ends. The CDR3 coding sequence is TGTGCCAGCAGCCAAGATGATGAAGGGGTGGGTTATGGCTACACCTTC. This sequence encodes CASSQDDEGVGYGYTF.

This clone ranks as medium-sized. The chain uses TRBV27 and TRBJ1-4, with TRBD1 as a possible D gene (6 bases). CDR3 length: 15 residues. Germline lookup yields CDR1 MNHEY and CDR2 SMNVEV (reference sequence). V was pared by 5 bases and J by 3 bases, with 13 bases between. CDR3 DNA sequence: TGTGCCAGCAGTATTGGGGGACAAGCTAATGAAAAACTGTTTTTT. Protein product: CASSIGGQANEKLFF.

The rearrangement uses TRBV6-5 and TRBJ1-6, with D unresolved. The germline V gene encodes CDR1 MNHEY and CDR2 SVGAGI. CDR3 length equals 13 residues. V lost 10 bases, J lost 7 bases, and 14 bases lay in between. The CDR3 loop reads CATRAADNSPLHF. The CDR3 bases are TGTGCCACTCGGGCCGCAGACAATTCACCCCTCCACTTT.

This chain uses TRBV7-3 with TRBJ1-1, with D perhaps matching TRBD1 (6 bases). The germline CDR1 and CDR2 sequences are SGHTA and FQGTGA. The V gene lost 0 bases and the J gene lost 3 bases, with 11 bases spanning the gap. CDR3 length: 15 residues. CDR3 bases: TGTGCCAGCAGCTTAACATCGGACAGTGACACTGAAGCTTTCTTT. Its translation: CASSLTSDSDTEAFF.

As DNA, the CDR3 is TGTGCCAGCAGCAAAGGACTAGCGGGGTCAGAGACCCAGTACTTC. Amino acid sequence: CASSKGLAGSETQYF. The rearrangement uses TRBV5-4 and TRBJ2-5, with 12 bases identical to TRBD2. CDR1 and CDR2 (germline): SGHNT, YYREEE (reference sequence). The CDR3 consists of 15 residues. V dropped 4 bases and J dropped 4; count of bases not matched to a gene: 5.

The chain couples TRBV29-1 to TRBJ2-6; D unresolved. The CDR3 spans 13 residues. Per germline, CDR1 SQVTM and CDR2 ANQGSEA. V gave up 5 bases and J gave up 0 bases, with 5 bases separating them. The CDR3 loop reads CSVLSSGANVLTF. DNA for the CDR3: TGCAGCGTTCTAAGCTCTGGGGCCAACGTCCTGACTTTC. The full variable domain, in which reference TRBV29-1 and TRBJ2-6 provide the parts outside the CDR3, is SAVISQKPSRDICQRGTSLTIQCQVDSQVTMMFWYRQQPGQSLTLIATANQGSEATYESGFVIDKFPISRPNLTFSTLTVSNMSPEDSSIYLCSVLSSGANVLTFGAGSRLTVL.

The rearrangement links TRBV18 to TRBJ1-6, with a possible D match to TRBD1 (5 bases). CDR3 size: 15 residues. V dropped 5 bases and J dropped 5 bases, with 13 bases sitting between them. Germline-derived CDR1 and CDR2 are KGHSH and LQKENI. In nucleotides, the CDR3 is TGTGCCAGCTCAGAATATGGGGGGGATAATTCACCCCTCCACTTT. Amino acid sequence: CASSEYGGDNSPLHF.

The chain joins TRBV19 to TRBJ1-4, with D unclear. The CDR3 has 12 amino acids. The germline CDR1 and CDR2 sequences are LNHDA and SQIVND (reference sequence). Trimming pared 5 bases from V and 7 bases from J, leaving 8 bases between. The CDR3 spells CASSFNSEKLFF. Written as DNA, the CDR3 is TGTGCCAGTAGTTTTAACAGTGAAAAACTGTTTTTT. Supplemented by reference TRBV19 and TRBJ1-4, the full variable domain reads DGGITQSPKYLFRKEGQNVTLSCEQNLNHDAMYWYRQDPGQGLRLIYYSQIVNDFQKGDIAEGYSVSREKKESFPLTVTSAQKNPTAFYLCASSFNSEKLFFGSGTQLSVL.

The chain uses TRBV4-1 and TRBJ1-1; D gene unclear. The germline CDR1 and CDR2 sequences are MGHRA and YSYEKL. V lost 0 bases to trimming and J lost 0 bases, with 14 bases between them. The CDR3 is 17 amino acids. Written as DNA, the CDR3 is TGCGCCAGCAGCCAAGATGAGGGATGGATAATGAACACTGAAGCTTTCTTT. It translates to CASSQDEGWIMNTEAFF.

The rearrangement joins TRBV7-9 to TRBJ1-2, with D possibly matching TRBD1 (5 bases). The CDR3 sequence is 13 residues long. Trimming stripped 6 bases from V and 3 bases from J, with 11 bases between. Germline CDR1 and CDR2: SEHNR and FQNEAQ (reference sequence). The CDR3 spells CASRPGIDYGYTF. As DNA, the CDR3 is TGTGCCAGCAGGCCAGGGATAGACTATGGCTACACCTTC.

V gene TRBV5-4 combines with J gene TRBJ1-3, with D tentatively TRBD1 (5 bases). CDR3 length: 14 amino acids. Deletions cut 2 bases from V and 3 bases from J, with 9 bases between. Germline CDR1 is SGHNT and CDR2 is YYREEE (reference sequence). The CDR3, as DNA: TGTGCCAGCAGCTTTGGGGGGTTTGGAAACACCATATATTTT. Its protein product is CASSFGGFGNTIYF. The full variable domain, rest sourced from reference TRBV5-4 and TRBJ1-3, is ETGVTQSPTHLIKTRGQQVTLRCSSQSGHNTVSWYQQALGQGPQFIFQYYREEENGRGNFPPRFSGLQFPNYSSELNVNALELDDSALYLCASSFGGFGNTIYFGEGSWLTVV.

In this sample, this clone turned up a few times. The J gene is TRBJ1-1, the V gene TRBV29-1; D call uncertain. CDR1 and CDR2 from the germline V gene are SQVTM and ANQGSEA. The CDR3 contains 14 residues. Trimming removed 6 bases at V and 3 bases at J, with 17 bases between. The CDR3 coding sequence is TGCAGCGTAGCAGACCCCACCGGGGACACTGAAGCTTTCTTT. Protein sequence: CSVADPTGDTEAFF.

The rearrangement links TRBV7-9 to TRBJ1-2, with a weak D call TRBD1 (6 bases). Trimming removed 3 bases from V and 4 bases from J, with 15 bases in between. Per the germline V gene, CDR1 is SEHNR and CDR2 is FQNEAQ (reference sequence). The CDR3 sequence is 15 residues long. The CDR3 protein is CASSFPGRGSYGYTF. CDR3 bases: TGTGCCAGCAGCTTCCCAGGCAGGGGCAGCTATGGCTACACCTTC.

Only one count was recorded for this clone. The chain uses TRBV7-9 and TRBJ2-5; D remains ambiguous. The CDR3 has 9 residues. V was shortened by 11 bases and J by 5 bases, with 6 bases between the two germline ends. CDR1 is SEHNR, CDR2 FQNEAQ, per germline (reference sequence). The CDR3 is CAVGETQYF. The CDR3 bases are TGTGCCGTGGGGGAGACCCAGTACTTC.

The V gene is TRBV2, the J gene TRBJ1-1, with TRBD1 as a possible D gene (5 bases). Germline CDR1 and CDR2: SNHLY and FYNNEI. The length of the CDR3 is 14 residues. The germline V and J ends were trimmed by 8 bases and 1 base, with 14 bases remaining between them. Here the CDR3 reads CASVVVTGNTEAFF. Here the CDR3 DNA reads TGTGCCAGCGTAGTGGTAACAGGGAACACTGAAGCTTTCTTT.

V and J are TRBV5-1 and TRBJ2-1, with unresolved D. Germline loops: CDR1 SGHRS, CDR2 YFSETQ. V shed 0 bases and J shed 2 bases, with 3 bases lying between them. The CDR3 has 13 amino acids. The CDR3 nucleotides are TGCGCCAGCAGCTTGGACACCTACAATGAGCAGTTCTTC. Residues: CASSLDTYNEQFF.

This chain links TRBV18 with TRBJ1-4, with D perhaps matching TRBD1 (6 bases). This CDR3 has 14 amino acids. Germline V CDR1 and CDR2: KGHSH, LQKENI. V was trimmed by 3 bases and J by 4 bases, leaving 9 bases between them. For the CDR3, the DNA is TGTGCCAGCTCACCGGACAGCTTTAATGAAAAACTGTTTTTT. As protein: CASSPDSFNEKLFF.